The clone carrying this T cell receptor beta chain was detected a few times. Its antigen is still unknown. The sample belongs to a study of regulatory T cells in long-lasting Graves disease. Study at large: Positivity for TSH receptor antibodies plus over 5 years of antithyroid drugs meant persistent Graves' disease.

The J segment lost 1 base and the V segment lost 6 bases, leaving 8 bases of the junction unmatched. Germline V gene sequence: CDR1 DFQATT, CDR2 SNEGSKA (reference sequence). The CDR3 extends over 15 amino acids. Study findings and constraints: Analyses excluded thyroid tissue, covering peripheral blood alone. Persistent disease showed a preference for TRBV28, TRBJ1-2 and TRBJ2-5.

Investigators prepared the TCR beta libraries by applying iRepertoire HTBI primers and Arm-PCR of CDR3 regions. MiXCR was run by TCRdb on the multiplex PCR reads, yielding one entry per CDR3 protein. There are 400,000 to 500,000 distinct CDR3 sequences in the sample; about a fifth occur only once, and approximately 6.4% lies in the top ten. Time point here: persistent/refractory GD, antithyroid drugs over 5 years with positive TRAb. Generation of the TCR library employed RNA extracted from PBMCs. Sequencing was performed on peripheral blood mononuclear cells (PBMCs), taken when the disease was refractory, from a patient treated with antithyroid drugs. This sequence originates from a female donor with Graves disease. The V and J genes are TRBV20-1 and TRBJ2-7; 11 nucleotides agree with TRBD1. This CDR3 is CSATGDRGVSYEQYF. Written as DNA, the CDR3 is TGCAGTGCCACCGGGGACAGGGGGGTTTCCTACGAGCAGTACTTC.